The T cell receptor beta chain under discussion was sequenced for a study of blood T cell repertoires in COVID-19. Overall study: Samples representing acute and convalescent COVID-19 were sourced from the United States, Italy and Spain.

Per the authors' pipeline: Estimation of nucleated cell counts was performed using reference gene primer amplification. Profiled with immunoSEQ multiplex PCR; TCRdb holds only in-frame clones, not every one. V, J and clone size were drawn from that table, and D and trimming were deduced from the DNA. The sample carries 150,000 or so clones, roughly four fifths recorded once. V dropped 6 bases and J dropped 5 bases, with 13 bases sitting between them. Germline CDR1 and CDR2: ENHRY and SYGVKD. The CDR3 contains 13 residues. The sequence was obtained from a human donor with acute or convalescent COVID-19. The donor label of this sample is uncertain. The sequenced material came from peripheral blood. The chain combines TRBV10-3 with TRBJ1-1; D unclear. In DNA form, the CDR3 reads TGTGCCATCAGCCGGGCCAGCGGGACTGAAGCTTTCTTT. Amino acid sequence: CAISRASGTEAFF.